The 7 T cell receptor beta chains given below trace back to one sample, sequenced in a study of regulatory dendritic cells for organ transplantation. Sequenced by immunoSEQ multiplex PCR; TCRdb stores in-frame clones only, minus some. Among over 8,500 clones listed, 72% were seen once. Sequencing used memory CD8+ T cells from blood. Subset described: CD45RO+ memory T cells. All receptors come from a human donor in good health.

The V and J genes are TRBV11-2 and TRBJ2-5; 8 nucleotides align to TRBD1. This CDR3 region has 18 residues. Germline CDR1 SGHAT, CDR2 FQNNGV. Trimming at V came to 5 bases and at J to 3 bases, leaving 17 bases not matched to a gene. CDR3 residues: CASSHRVRTGKHKETQYF. The CDR3 nucleotides read TGTGCCAGCAGCCACCGCGTTCGGACAGGGAAACATAAAGAGACCCAGTACTTC. The variable domain in full, completed from reference TRBV11-2 and TRBJ2-5, reads EAGVAQSPRYKIIEKRQSVAFWCNPISGHATLYWYQQILGQGPKLLIQFQNNGVVDDSQLPKDRFSAERLKGVDSTLKIQPAKLEDSAVYLCASSHRVRTGKHKETQYFGPGTRLLVL.

J is TRBJ2-1 and V is TRBV10-3, with a tentative D call TRBD2 (5 bases). The germline CDR1 and CDR2 sequences are ENHRY and SYGVKD. This CDR3 spans 13 amino acids. Trimming took 10 bases from V and 7 from J, leaving 17 bases between them. CDR3: CATLFEGWNEQFF. The DNA for the CDR3 is TGTGCCACCCTCTTTGAGGGCTGGAATGAGCAGTTCTTC.

The chain recombines TRBV11-3 with TRBJ2-7, with D possibly TRBD1 on 6 matching bases. With 8 bases removed from V and 7 bases from J, the gap between germline ends came to 18 bases. CDR1 and CDR2 (germline): SGHNT, YENEEA. This CDR3 has 13 residues. CDR3 residues: CASSGGGADEQYF. DNA of the CDR3: TGTGCCAGCTCAGGTGGGGGCGCGGATGAGCAGTACTTC.

The rearrangement joins TRBV29-1 to TRBJ1-1; no firm D call. In germline, CDR1 is SQVTM, CDR2 ANQGSEA. There are 17 residues in the CDR3. V shed 1 base and J shed 4 bases, with 22 bases lying between them. The CDR3 sequence: CSVEGGTRPGVGTEAFF. The CDR3 DNA reads as TGCAGCGTTGAAGGGGGTACTCGACCCGGGGTAGGCACTGAAGCTTTCTTT. The entire variable domain, with the rest obtained from reference TRBV29-1 and TRBJ1-1, is as follows: SAVISQKPSRDICQRGTSLTIQCQVDSQVTMMFWYRQQPGQSLTLIATANQGSEATYESGFVIDKFPISRPNLTFSTLTVSNMSPEDSSIYLCSVEGGTRPGVGTEAFFGQGTRLTVV.

The rearrangement uses TRBV4-3 and TRBJ1-1; a possible D gene is TRBD1 (5 bases). Germline V lookup: CDR1 LGHNA, CDR2 YSLEER. Trimming shortened V by 0 bases and J by 2 bases, and 10 bases separated the two germline ends. The CDR3 contains 15 residues. The DNA for the CDR3 is TGCGCCAGCAGCCAAGATCCAGGGTTCAACACTGAAGCTTTCTTT. It encodes CASSQDPGFNTEAFF.

In DNA form, the CDR3 reads TGTGCCAGCAGCCCCGGGGATAATTCACCCCTCCACTTT. Protein: CASSPGDNSPLHF. The rearrangement links TRBV5-3 to TRBJ1-6; D is uncertain. TRBV5-3 is placed among ORFs of uncertain function. Trimming cost V 8 bases and J 5 bases, with 11 bases left between them. This CDR3 spans 13 amino acids.

On this clone itself: At one of its ends the junction is not consistent with the germline gene, which may arise from a read error. This chain connects TRBV6-4 to TRBJ2-1; D ambiguous. The CDR3 sequence is 15 residues long. The germline CDR1 and CDR2 sequences are MRHNA and SNTAGT. CDR3 residues: CAGSDSPAEPTEQFF. The CDR3 DNA reads TGTGCCGGCAGTGACTCCCCCGCCGAGCCCACTGAGCAGTTCTTC.